The clone carrying this TCR beta chain was seen only once. Its antigen is not known. The data derive from a study of cytomegalovirus exposure and HLA in healthy donors. Study-wide findings and caveats: Fewer N-insertions (relative to the roughly 700-donor mean) were reportedly seen in an Asian-associated ancestry cluster in a later analysis. Donor immune exposure was known only as CMV serostatus.

The V gene lost 7 bases and the J gene lost 8 bases, with 15 bases spanning the gap. This CDR3 is built from 13 residues. Germline assignment: CDR1 MNHNS and CDR2 SASEGT. Vbeta (60) and Jbeta (13) primers were used in the PCR. Data came from immunoSEQ multiplex PCR; TCRdb stores just in-frame clones and leaves some out. Of approximately 140,000 clones detected, around 75% appear once; the ten largest clones hold under 4%. This rearrangement joins TRBV6-1 to TRBJ2-1, with D possibly matching TRBD1 (5 bases). Sequencing was performed on PBMCs. The receptor was isolated from a human donor in good health. The CDR3 here is CASIRGIMYEQFF. DNA of the CDR3: TGTGCCAGCATAAGGGGCATAATGTATGAGCAGTTCTTC.